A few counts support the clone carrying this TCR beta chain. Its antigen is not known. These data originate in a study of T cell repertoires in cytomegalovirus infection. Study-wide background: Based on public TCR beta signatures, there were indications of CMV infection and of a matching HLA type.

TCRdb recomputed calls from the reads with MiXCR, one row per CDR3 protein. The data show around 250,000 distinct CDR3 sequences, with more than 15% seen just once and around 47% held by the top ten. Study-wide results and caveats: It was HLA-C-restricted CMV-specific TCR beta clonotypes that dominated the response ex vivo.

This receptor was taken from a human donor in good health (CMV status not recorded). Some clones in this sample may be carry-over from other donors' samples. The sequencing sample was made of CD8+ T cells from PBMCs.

The CDR3 DNA follows: TGCAGTGCTTTTGTAAGGGACACGCCAAAGGCGAGCTCCTATAATTCACCCCTCCACTTT. As protein: CSAFVRDTPKASSYNSPLHF. The chain is built from TRBV20-1 and TRBJ1-6, with D tentatively TRBD1 (6 bases). The CDR3 is 20 residues long. Germline CDR1 DFQATT, CDR2 SNEGSKA (reference sequence). Trimming stripped 5 bases from V and 0 bases from J, with 26 bases between.